This TCR beta chain comes out of a study of shared clonotypes between healthy human individuals (dated by TCRdb to about 2020). A note on the overall study: Three men and a couple of women, aged 18 to 49 years, made up the cohort. To estimate repertoire size and how much clonotypes are shared between individuals, the study performed deep sequencing of blood TCR repertoires from a few healthy adults. Per donor, leukapheresis produced somewhere between about 0.9 and 9.5 billion PBMCs. Per donor, three plates each were used for CD4 naive and CD4 memory, two for CD8 naive, and one for CD8 memory. To increase sequencing depth and limit assay-specific biases, different laboratories used diverse techniques to prepare libraries and sequence TCR repertoires. The full study reports these points: Naive subsets generally had larger estimated clonotype richness than memory subsets. Because the study included only a small number of donors, the genetic and exposure-history diversity represented was limited. Compared with non-shared clonotypes, clonotypes shared by all four sorted-subset donors had higher generation probabilities. Sampling was restricted to blood, and TCR repertoires in tissues likely differ from the TCR repertoires found in blood. Incomplete sequencing was indicated by rarefaction of sorted-subset datasets, despite the large sequencing depth. Pairwise subsampling indicated that sequencing depth was expected to affect the degree of clonotype sharing among donors. When four donors were compared, the shared fraction of clonotypes was about 5.2% for naive CD4, roughly 3.3% for naive CD8, roughly 2.3% for memory CD4, and 0.35% to 0.5% for memory CD8.

As regards this clone: Its target antigen remains unknown. Base qualities are missing; no much larger clone stands one base away.

The donors were healthy, HIV-negative adults with no recently reported acute infections or vaccinations. Every donor was a Caucasian adult residing in Nashville, Tennessee, USA. CD4+ T cells were enriched through magnetic negative selection, after which naive cells were positively selected on CD45RA and the remaining negative fraction served as the memory subset. After blood collection by leukapheresis, PBMCs were isolated using Ficoll-Histopaque density gradient centrifugation and then cryopreserved in the vapor phase of liquid nitrogen. Analytical flow cytometry was used to check the purity and quantity of each magnetically sorted T cell population. From each sorted fraction, genomic DNA was isolated and quantified by UV absorbance on a Nanodrop 2000c. TCR CDR3 regions were amplified from genomic DNA by multiplex PCR using the deep immunoSEQ assay. Extracted genomic DNA from each cell subset was distributed evenly across all wells of several immunoSEQ 96-well plates, and each plate was treated as a replicate. For sorted subsets, each replicate PCR was loaded with about 200 ng genomic DNA, equivalent to about 30,000 T cell genomes. The purified libraries were quantified using a Qubit 3.0 fluorometer, sized with a Bioanalyzer 2100, and then quantified again using the KAPA Library Quantification kit. Every immunoSEQ 96-well plate was sequenced on a dedicated single-read 150-cycle Illumina NextSeq 550 flow cell. In the paper's pipeline: Because the immunoSEQ output included only junctional sequences and no quality scores, the filtering could not be the same as the filtering used for full-length reads. To assign V/J genes and CDR3, sequences were annotated against IMGT germline references using PyIR, a Python wrapper for IgBLAST v1.9. Reads with weak V/J assignments (E-value above 1e-6), missing CDR3, stop codons, out-of-frame junctions, or ambiguous translated residues were removed. V3J clonotypes were defined as sequences sharing the same inferred V gene, J gene, and CDR3 amino acid sequence. Percentage overlap between repertoires was calculated by dividing the number of shared unique clonotypes by the size of the smaller repertoire. RTK rarefaction, the Chao1 estimator, and Recon v2.1 estimates of unobserved clonotypes were used to assess repertoire richness. Generation probabilities for all TCRbeta clonotypes obtained by the gDNA method from four donors were computed using OLGA. The source is immuneACCESS, and TCRdb retained only in-frame sequences with V and J called. Part of the clones is not carried over; for the studies checked, unresolved V genes explain less than half of this, and the remainder is unexplained. V, J and clone size are taken as reported in that table, and D and trimming were inferred from the DNA itself. The sample profile shows some 2 million clones; 85% to 95% of them were found once. About 0.13% of the sample is in the top ten clones.

The sequencing sample was made of naive CD4+ T cells sorted from blood. Per the publication, the cell subset or site label means: CD45RA+ positively selected. This clonotype originated in a young man in good health.

The nucleotide sequence reads TGTGCCAGCAGCCAACAGGTTGGGGCTGGAAACACCATATATTTT. Its protein product is CASSQQVGAGNTIYF. The chain is encoded by TRBV14 joined to TRBJ1-3, with the identity of the D gene unclear. V loses 2 bases of germline sequence and J loses 2 bases, and the interval between the two ends is 10 bases. From the germline V gene, CDR1 is SGHDN and CDR2 is FVKESK. The CDR3 spans 15 residues, from the cysteine through the phenylalanine. Here the CDR3 DNA is all that survives: 45 bases in frame from base 1.